The 28 T cell receptor beta chains below all came from one sample that was sequenced in a study of T cells after yellow fever vaccination. MiXCR, run by TCRdb on the 5' RACE reads, gives a single entry per CDR3 protein. The repertoire holds roughly 500,000 distinct CDR3 sequences, with 15% to 20% as singletons. Sequenced material: PBMCs, taken 15 days after the yellow fever booster vaccination. Receptors were obtained from a man aged 30-40 years who received the YFV17D yellow fever vaccine.

V gene TRBV14 combines with J gene TRBJ2-5; no firm D call. The CDR3 totals 12 residues. The V gene lost 3 bases and the J gene lost 7 bases, with 9 bases spanning the gap. Germline loops: CDR1 SGHDN, CDR2 FVKESK. CDR3 in DNA: TGTGCCAGCAGCCACCATAAGGGGACCCAGTACTTC. Its translation is CASSHHKGTQYF.

The CDR3 bases are TGTGCCAGCAGCCCAACAGGGACCACCCCGGGGGAGCAGTTCTTC. Translating gives CASSPTGTTPGEQFF. The chain carries TRBV4-2 and TRBJ2-1; D perhaps matches TRBD1 (6 bases). The CDR3 length is 15 residues. V gave up 4 bases and J gave up 10 bases, with 20 bases separating them. Germline values: CDR1 LGHNA, CDR2 YNFKEQ.

This clonotype appeared a few times. CDR3: CSTRDYRSYNEQFF. The CDR3 region has the DNA TGCAGCACCCGGGACTACCGTTCCTACAATGAGCAGTTCTTC. The chain links TRBV20-1 to TRBJ2-1, with 7 bases lining up with TRBD2. Germline-derived CDR1 and CDR2 are DFQATT and SNEGSKA (reference sequence). There are 14 residues in the CDR3.

The J gene is TRBJ2-4, the V gene TRBV7-2, with 8 positions matching TRBD2. After removal of 6 bases from V and 7 bases from J, the junction contained 11 bases not matched to a gene. CDR1 is SGHTA and CDR2 is FQGNSA in the germline V gene. The CDR3 has 15 residues. CDR3: CASSNGLARVNIQYF. In DNA, the CDR3 is TGTGCCAGCAGTAACGGACTAGCCCGGGTGAACATTCAGTACTTC.

This clonotype was observed a handful of times. The rearrangement uses TRBV7-9 and TRBJ2-3, with D unresolved. CDR3 length: 15 amino acids. V lost 3 bases and J 0 bases, leaving 10 bases between the germline ends. CDR1 SEHNR and CDR2 FQNEAQ come from the germline V gene (reference sequence). This CDR3 reads CASSLTDSSTDTQYF. Here the CDR3 DNA reads TGTGCCAGCAGCTTGACTGATTCTAGCACAGATACGCAGTATTTT.

The chain carries TRBV6-5 and TRBJ2-1; TRBD2 matches at 8 bases. The V gene's germline CDR1 is MNHEY and CDR2 SVGAGI. The ends lost 2 bases at V and 5 bases at J; junction bases unmatched: 5. The CDR3 length is 15 residues. The CDR3 region has the DNA TGTGCCAGCAGTTACGGGTACGGGGGGGACAATGAGCAGTTCTTC. Translating gives CASSYGYGGDNEQFF.

This clonotype was seen a handful of times. The V gene is TRBV28, the J gene TRBJ2-7; 11 bases match TRBD2. CDR3 length: 15 residues. CDR1 and CDR2 from the germline V gene are MDHEN and SYDVKM. Trimming removed 3 bases from V and 12 bases from J; junction bases left unmatched: 13. The CDR3 DNA reads TGTGCCAGCAGTTTCGAGACTAGCGGGACCCGGACCTGGTACTTC. Protein sequence: CASSFETSGTRTWYF.

This clonotype was detected a few times. V is TRBV12-3 or TRBV12-4 and J is TRBJ2-2, with D possibly being TRBD1 (6 bases). The CDR3 has 18 residues. The V end lost 9 bases, the J end lost 4 bases, and 27 bases lay between the germline ends. In DNA, the CDR3 is TGTGCCAGGGACAGATCCTCATACGCCGGAACGGGCACCGGGGAGCTGTTTTTT. This sequence encodes CARDRSSYAGTGTGELFF.

This chain uses TRBV25-1 with TRBJ2-2; unclear D gene. This CDR3 comprises 13 residues. Trimming stripped 4 bases from V and 7 bases from J, with 10 bases between. Per the germline V gene, CDR1 is MGHDK and CDR2 is SYGVNS. CDR3 bases: TGTGCCAGCAGTGCCTTTGGAGACGGGGAGCTGTTTTTT. Its protein is CASSAFGDGELFF.

The rearrangement uses TRBV20-1 and TRBJ2-4; TRBD1 agrees at 7 bases. Germline values: CDR1 DFQATT, CDR2 SNEGSKA (reference sequence). After removal of 8 bases from V and 16 bases from J, the junction contained 14 bases not matched to a gene. CDR3 size: 11 residues. CDR3 region: CSTESWDRLYF. As DNA, the CDR3 is TGCAGTACCGAGAGTTGGGACAGACTTTACTTC.

The chain couples TRBV5-4 to TRBJ2-3; 7 positions match TRBD2. Germline V gene data show CDR1 as SGHNT and CDR2 as YYREEE (reference sequence). The CDR3 spans 18 residues. With V trimmed by 1 base and J by 0 bases, 11 bases remained unmatched. This chain's CDR3 is CASSLSVVGGTSTDTQYF. In DNA, the CDR3 is TGTGCCAGCAGCTTGTCCGTCGTCGGGGGGACTAGCACAGATACGCAGTATTTT.

In this sample, this clonotype turned up many times. The V and J genes are TRBV5-1 and TRBJ2-1; a possible D gene is TRBD2 (6 bases). Germline V gene sequence: CDR1 SGHRS, CDR2 YFSETQ. V was pared by 4 bases and J by 0 bases, with 8 bases between. This CDR3 has 14 amino acids. DNA of the CDR3: TGCGCCAGCAGCGGCGGGGACTCCTACAATGAGCAGTTCTTC. It encodes CASSGGDSYNEQFF.

The rearrangement joins TRBV5-1 to TRBJ2-7; 9 bases match TRBD2. V was clipped by 3 bases and J by 3 bases; unmatched bases: 10. The length of the CDR3 is 16 residues. The germline CDR1 and CDR2 sequences are SGHRS and YFSETQ. CDR3 residues: CASSSSLGSGSYEQYF. For the CDR3, the DNA is TGCGCCAGCAGCTCCTCCCTGGGTAGCGGGAGCTACGAGCAGTACTTC.

There are a few counts of this clonotype. This chain connects TRBV12-3 or TRBV12-4 to TRBJ2-3, with 10 bases lining up with TRBD2. The junction had 0 bases not matched to a gene; V was cut back by 6 bases and J by 0 bases. CDR3 length equals 14 residues. For the CDR3, the DNA is TGTGCCAGCAGACTAGCGGGGAGCACAGATACGCAGTATTTT. Amino acid sequence: CASRLAGSTDTQYF.

The CDR3 DNA is TGTGCCACCAGCAGAGTCTTAACAACTAATGAAAAACTGTTTTTT. Its translation: CATSRVLTTNEKLFF. The chain links TRBV15 to TRBJ1-4; D unresolved. There are 15 residues in the CDR3. CDR1 and CDR2 from the germline V gene are LNHNV and YYDKDF (reference sequence). Deletions cut 1 base from V and 0 bases from J, with 6 bases between.

This clonotype has a handful of counts. This chain uses TRBV6-2 or TRBV6-3 with TRBJ2-7, with D perhaps matching TRBD2 (5 bases). CDR3 length: 15 residues. Germline V gene lookup returns CDR1 MNHEY and CDR2 SVGEGT. Trimming left V 5 bases short and J 0 bases short, with 14 bases between. The CDR3 region has the DNA TGTGCCAGCAGTACGGGCCCAGCGGCCTCCTACGAGCAGTACTTC. Protein product: CASSTGPAASYEQYF.

This clonotype was observed a few times. The chain recombines TRBV12-5 with TRBJ2-7; the D gene is possibly TRBD2 (5 bases). Germline-derived CDR1 and CDR2 are LGHNT and FRNRAP. The ends were cut back, 2 bases at V and 5 bases at J, with 13 bases in the middle. The CDR3 is made up of 14 amino acids. The CDR3 spells CASGLSGPGDEQYF. The CDR3 bases are TGTGCTAGTGGTTTGTCAGGTCCCGGGGACGAGCAGTACTTC.

This clonotype has just a few counts. The chain couples TRBV18 to TRBJ1-5, with D uncertain. CDR3 size: 15 residues. Germline V gives CDR1 KGHSH, CDR2 LQKENI. V was cut by 1 base and J by 2 bases, with 9 bases left in between. The DNA for the CDR3 is TGTGCCAGCTCACCACGACTCGAGGGCAATCAGCCCCAGCATTTT. This sequence encodes CASSPRLEGNQPQHF.

V gene TRBV7-9 combines with J gene TRBJ2-7; D possibly matches TRBD1 or TRBD2 (5 bases each). The germline gives CDR1 SEHNR, CDR2 FQNEAQ (reference sequence). V was clipped by 1 base and J by 7 bases, with 20 bases between them. The CDR3 consists of 16 residues. Here the CDR3 reads CASSLGSGTVGVEQYF. In DNA form, the CDR3 reads TGTGCCAGCAGCTTAGGGTCCGGGACGGTAGGAGTTGAGCAGTACTTC. The entire variable domain, with the rest obtained from reference TRBV7-9 and TRBJ2-7, is as follows: DTGVSQNPRHKITKRGQNVTFRCDPISEHNRLYWYRQTLGQGPEFLTYFQNEAQLEKSRLLSDRFSAERPKGSFSTLEIQRTEQGDSAMYLCASSLGSGTVGVEQYFGPGTRLTVT.

The sample holds a few counts of this clonotype. This chain connects TRBV4-3 to TRBJ2-1, with D perhaps being TRBD1 or TRBD2 (5 bases each). Trimming took off 4 bases at V and 8 bases at J, with 18 bases between the two ends. The CDR3 has 15 amino acids. The germline CDR1 and CDR2 sequences are LGHNA and YSLEER. This CDR3 is CASSLGTLGGYEQFF. The CDR3 coding sequence is TGCGCCAGCAGCCTGGGAACCCTTGGGGGTTATGAGCAGTTCTTC.

The chain links TRBV7-9 to TRBJ2-5; no clear D. Germline V lookup: CDR1 SEHNR, CDR2 FQNEAQ (reference sequence). This CDR3 is built from 12 residues. Trimming removed 4 bases from V and 9 bases from J, with 12 bases in between. CDR3 sequence (DNA): TGTGCCAGCAGCTCGGACCCGCCGGCCCAGTACTTC. Amino acids: CASSSDPPAQYF. Based on the CDR3 plus reference TRBV7-9 and TRBJ2-5, the full variable domain is DTGVSQNPRHKITKRGQNVTFRCDPISEHNRLYWYRQTLGQGPEFLTYFQNEAQLEKSRLLSDRFSAERPKGSFSTLEIQRTEQGDSAMYLCASSSDPPAQYFGPGTRLLVL.

J is TRBJ2-2 and V is TRBV12-3 or TRBV12-4, with D perhaps matching TRBD2 (7 bases). The CDR3 extends over 14 amino acids. The ends were cut back, 11 bases at V and 5 bases at J, with 18 bases in the middle. The CDR3 here is CAPRGGLGTGELFF. DNA of the CDR3: TGTGCCCCAAGGGGGGGACTGGGAACCGGGGAGCTGTTTTTT.

Regarding this clonotype: Mismatch with germline at one junction end may stem from a read error. V is TRBV20-1 and J is TRBJ2-5; D is perhaps TRBD2 (5 bases). This CDR3 is 16 amino acids long. Germline V lookup: CDR1 DFQATT, CDR2 SNEGSKA (reference sequence). This CDR3 is CCASPFVSAFSGTQYF. DNA of the CDR3: TGCTGTGCTAGCCCATTCGTGTCGGCATTCTCGGGGACCCAGTACTTC.

This clonotype was picked up a small number of times. V is TRBV5-4 and J is TRBJ2-1; D is undetermined. CDR1 and CDR2 from the germline V gene are SGHNT and YYREEE (reference sequence). The V gene lost 4 bases and the J gene lost 0 bases, with 11 bases spanning the gap. This CDR3 has 15 residues. DNA of the CDR3: TGTGCCAGCAGCCGCGACACGGCCTCCTACAATGAGCAGTTCTTC. Encoded protein: CASSRDTASYNEQFF.

The CDR3 DNA follows: TGTGCCAGCAGTTTCAAGCCTGCGGTAGATACGCAGTATTTT. It yields the protein CASSFKPAVDTQYF. The genes are TRBV12-3 or TRBV12-4 and TRBJ2-3; D gene unclear. The CDR3 is 14 amino acids. Trimming stripped 3 bases from V and 5 bases from J, with 12 bases between.

This clonotype was recorded a few times. The rearrangement uses TRBV25-1 and TRBJ2-3; D possibly corresponds to TRBD2 (7 bases). The CDR3 consists of 16 residues. The V gene's germline CDR1 is MGHDK and CDR2 SYGVNS. Trimming stripped 1 base from V and 3 bases from J, with 14 bases between. CDR3 loop: CASSESRGAGTDTQYF. Written as DNA, the CDR3 is TGTGCCAGCAGTGAATCCCGGGGGGCAGGAACAGATACGCAGTATTTT.

This clonotype was seen only a few times. The rearrangement uses TRBV12-3 or TRBV12-4 and TRBJ1-2, with D unclear. The CDR3 has 13 amino acids. Trimming shortened V by 4 bases and J by 2 bases, and 8 bases separated the two germline ends. The CDR3 region has the DNA TGTGCCAGCAGTTCTCTTCCGAACTATGGCTACACCTTC. Its protein product is CASSSLPNYGYTF.

The rearrangement links TRBV5-1 to TRBJ2-5, with 8 nucleotides matching TRBD2. Germline trimming cut 4 bases from V and 1 base from J; bases unmatched to any gene: 6. The germline gives CDR1 SGHRS, CDR2 YFSETQ. CDR3 length: 15 residues. The CDR3 nucleotides read TGCGCCAGCAGCCTGATTAGCGGGGTCCAAGAGACCCAGTACTTC. Residues: CASSLISGVQETQYF. The full variable domain, completed using reference TRBV5-1 and TRBJ2-5, is KAGVTQTPRYLIKTRGQQVTLSCSPISGHRSVSWYQQTPGQGLQFLFEYFSETQRNKGNFPGRFSGRQFSNSRSEMNVSTLELGDSALYLCASSLISGVQETQYFGPGTRLLVL.